The next 9 T cell receptor beta chains were all read from a single sample in a study of blood T cell repertoires in COVID-19. Measured with immunoSEQ multiplex PCR; TCRdb has only the in-frame clones, and not every one. Of about 130,000 clones in the sample, around 88% were seen once. Specimen: PBMCs or T cells enriched from blood (not recorded which). These receptor sequences come from a woman aged 50 to 60 who had recovered from COVID-19.

This clone has a single count. The chain joins TRBV6-5 to TRBJ1-2, with unresolved D. Germline V gene data show CDR1 as MNHEY and CDR2 as SVGAGI. V shed 5 bases and J shed 1 base, with 14 bases lying between them. This CDR3 region has 15 residues. This CDR3 reads CASSIHPTGNYGYTF. CDR3 nucleotides: TGTGCCAGCAGTATCCACCCGACGGGTAACTATGGCTACACCTTC.

The V call is TRBV14, the J call TRBJ2-7; D is possibly TRBD1 (6 bases). Trimming stripped 0 bases from V and 3 bases from J, with 15 bases between. The CDR3 consists of 16 residues. From germline, CDR1 is SGHDN and CDR2 FVKESK. The DNA of the CDR3 is TGTGCCAGCAGCCAAGATCTTTTGTGGGACAACTACGAGCAGTACTTC. Translated, it gives CASSQDLLWDNYEQYF.

The gene calls are TRBV6-4 and TRBJ2-1; D unresolved. V lost 8 bases and J 8 bases, leaving 19 bases between the germline ends. Germline V lookup: CDR1 MRHNA, CDR2 SNTAGT. This CDR3 is 14 amino acids long. The CDR3 here is CASVNSVECDEQFF. The CDR3 bases are TGTGCCAGCGTCAACTCGGTAGAGTGCGATGAGCAGTTCTTC.

The chain is built from TRBV6-5 and TRBJ1-1; 7 bases are shared with TRBD1. With V trimmed by 6 bases and J by 5 bases, 12 bases remained unmatched. Germline CDR1 reads MNHEY; CDR2 reads SVGAGI. The CDR3 totals 15 residues. The CDR3 protein is CASRPYARGLTEAFF. The DNA for the CDR3 is TGTGCCAGCAGACCTTACGCCAGGGGGTTAACTGAAGCTTTCTTT.

This chain joins TRBV30 and TRBJ2-7; perhaps TRBD1 as D (5 bases). With 0 bases removed from V and 5 bases from J, the gap between germline ends came to 14 bases. The CDR3 contains 14 residues. Germline V gene sequence: CDR1 GTSNPN, CDR2 SVGIG (reference sequence). CDR3 nucleotides: TGTGCCTGGAGTGTACTCCCAGGGTACGACGAGCAGTACTTC. This encodes CAWSVLPGYDEQYF. The variable domain in full, completed from reference TRBV30 and TRBJ2-7, reads SQTIHQWPATLVQPVGSPLSLECTVEGTSNPNLYWYRQAAGRGLQLLFYSVGIGQISSEVPQNLSASRPQDRQFILSSKKLLLSDSGFYLCAWSVLPGYDEQYFGPGTRLTVT.

The rearrangement links TRBV7-9 to TRBJ2-5; 10 bases align to TRBD2. V was pared by 1 base and J by 2 bases, with 7 bases of the junction left unmatched. This CDR3 spans 17 amino acids. Germline V CDR1 and CDR2: SEHNR, FQNEAQ (reference sequence). The CDR3 region has the DNA TGTGCCAGCAGCTTAGGGCTAGCGGGGGTCTCGCAAGAGACCCAGTACTTC. It specifies CASSLGLAGVSQETQYF.

This clone was seen only once. The chain joins TRBV11-3 to TRBJ2-7; D might be TRBD1 (6 bases). Germline V lookup: CDR1 SGHNT, CDR2 YENEEA. Trimming left V 4 bases short and J 2 bases short, with 15 bases between. This CDR3 region has 15 residues. The CDR3 here is CASSYETGDTYEQYF. CDR3 DNA: TGTGCCAGCAGCTATGAGACAGGAGACACCTACGAGCAGTACTTC.

The chain is built from TRBV19 and TRBJ1-2, with 7 bases that match TRBD1. This CDR3 spans 13 amino acids. The ends lost 5 bases at V and 7 bases at J; junction bases unmatched: 7. CDR1 LNHDA and CDR2 SQIVND come from the germline V gene (reference sequence). The CDR3 region is CASSGEGARGYTF. The CDR3 nucleotides are TGTGCCAGTAGTGGAGAGGGGGCTCGTGGCTACACCTTC.

This clone was observed once. J is TRBJ2-5 and V is TRBV7-6; TRBD2 matches at 12 bases. Per the germline V gene, CDR1 is SGHVS and CDR2 is FNYEAQ. V lost 0 bases to trimming and J lost 2 bases; unmatched junction nucleotides: 1. The CDR3 loop spans 16 amino acids. CDR3 nucleotides: TGTGCCAGCAGCTTAGCCGGACTAGCGGGGCAAGAGACCCAGTACTTC. Residues: CASSLAGLAGQETQYF.